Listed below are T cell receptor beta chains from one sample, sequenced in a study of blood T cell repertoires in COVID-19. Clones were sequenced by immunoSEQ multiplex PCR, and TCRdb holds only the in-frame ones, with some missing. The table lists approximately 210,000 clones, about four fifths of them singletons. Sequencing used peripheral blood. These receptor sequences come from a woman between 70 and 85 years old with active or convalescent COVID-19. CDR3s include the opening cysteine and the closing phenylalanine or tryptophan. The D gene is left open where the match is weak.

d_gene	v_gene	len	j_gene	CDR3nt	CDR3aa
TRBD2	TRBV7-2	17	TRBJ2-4	TGTGCCAGCAGCTTAGAACTAGCGGGAGGGTATCGAAACATTCAGTACTTC	CASSLELAGGYRNIQYF
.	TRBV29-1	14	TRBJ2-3	TGCAGCGTTGAAGACAGGTTTATATCGGATACGCAGTATTTT	CSVEDRFISDTQYF
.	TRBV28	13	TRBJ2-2	TGTGCCAGCAGTACCGCCAGGGCCGGGGAGCTGTTTTTT	CASSTARAGELFF
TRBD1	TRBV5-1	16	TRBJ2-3	TGCGCCAGCAGTTACGGGACAGGGGTTCGCACAGATACGCAGTATTTT	CASSYGTGVRTDTQYF
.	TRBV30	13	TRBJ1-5	TGTGCCTGGAGTGGGGGGGGCGATCAGCCCCAGCATTTT	CAWSGGGDQPQHF
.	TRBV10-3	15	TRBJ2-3	TGTGCCATCAGCCGCTCGAGCGAGTCGAGAGATACGCAGTATTTT	CAISRSSESRDTQYF
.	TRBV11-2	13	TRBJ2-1	TGTGCCAGCAGACAAACAGGTAGCCATGAGCAGTTCTTC	CASRQTGSHEQFF
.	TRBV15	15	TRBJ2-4	TGTGCCACCAGCGTAGACAGGATAGCCAAAAACATTCAGTACTTC	CATSVDRIAKNIQYF
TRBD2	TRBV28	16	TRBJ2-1	TGTGCCAGCAGGGCAGCGGGAGGGGGGGCCTACAATGAGCAGTTCTTC	CASRAAGGGAYNEQFF
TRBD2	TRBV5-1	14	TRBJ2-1	TGCGCCAGCAGCAGCGGGAGCACCTACAATGAGCAGTTCTTC	CASSSGSTYNEQFF
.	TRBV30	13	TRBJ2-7	TGTGCCTGGAGTAGGTCCCCGGGGTACGAGCAGTACTTC	CAWSRSPGYEQYF
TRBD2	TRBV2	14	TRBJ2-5	TGTGCCAGCTCGGGACTAGCGGTCGCGGAGACCCAGTACTTC	CASSGLAVAETQYF
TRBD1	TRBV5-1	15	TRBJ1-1	TGCGCCAGCAGCCCGTGGGGACAGTTAAACACTGAAGCTTTCTTT	CASSPWGQLNTEAFF
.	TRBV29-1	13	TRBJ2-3	TGCAGCGTTGTGAAAGCTAGCACAGATACGCAGTATTTT	CSVVKASTDTQYF
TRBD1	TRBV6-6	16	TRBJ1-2	TGTGCCAGCACAGCATCTCCTGGGACAGTGAACGGTGGCTACACCTTC	CASTASPGTVNGGYTF
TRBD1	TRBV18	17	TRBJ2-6	TGTGCCAGCTCACTCGGACAGGGAGGTTATGGGGCCAACGTCCTGACTTTC	CASSLGQGGYGANVLTF
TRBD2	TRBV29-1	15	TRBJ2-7	TGCAGCGTAACCTCAGCGGGAAAGAGCTCCTACGAGCAGTACTTC	CSVTSAGKSSYEQYF
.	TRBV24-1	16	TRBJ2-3	TGTGCCACCAGTGAACCGGGACATCGGGGCGCAGATACGCAGTATTTT	CATSEPGHRGADTQYF
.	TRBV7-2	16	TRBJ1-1	TGTGCCAGCAGCTTAGTAGGGGCGCCGAGTAGCACTGAAGCTTTCTTT	CASSLVGAPSSTEAFF
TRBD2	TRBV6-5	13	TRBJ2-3	TGTGCCAGCCAGCGGGGGCTCACAGATACGCAGTATTTT	CASQRGLTDTQYF
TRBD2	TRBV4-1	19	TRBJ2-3	TGCGCCAGCAGCCAAGATTGGGCGGGAGTGGCGGTGAGGACAGATACGCAGTATTTT	CASSQDWAGVAVRTDTQYF
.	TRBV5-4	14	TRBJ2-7	TGTGCCAGCAGCTTGGCCGGCAGGGCAGACGAGCAGTACTTC	CASSLAGRADEQYF
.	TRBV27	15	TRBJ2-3	TGTGCCAGCAGTTTTGGGTGGGCCGAAACGGATACGCAGTATTTT	CASSFGWAETDTQYF
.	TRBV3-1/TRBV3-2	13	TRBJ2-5	TGTGCCAGCAGCTTCTCCCACGAGGAGACCCAGTACTTC	CASSFSHEETQYF
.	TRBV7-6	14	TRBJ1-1	TGTGCCAGCAGCGCGAGGTTAAGGGGCACTGAAGCTTTCTTT	CASSARLRGTEAFF
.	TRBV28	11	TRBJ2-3	TGTGCCAGCAGTTTTAAAGATACGCAGTATTTT	CASSFKDTQYF
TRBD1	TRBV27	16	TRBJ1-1	TGTGCCAGCAGTCCCACTACAGACAGGGCGAACACTGAAGCTTTCTTT	CASSPTTDRANTEAFF
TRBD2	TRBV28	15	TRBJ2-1	TGTGCCAGCAGTGACCCGGGACTAGCGGTATATGAGCAGTTCTTC	CASSDPGLAVYEQFF
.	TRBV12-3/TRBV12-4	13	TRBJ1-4	TGTGCCAGCAGTTTGGAACTAAAGGAAAAACTGTTTTTT	CASSLELKEKLFF
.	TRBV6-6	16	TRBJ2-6	TGTGCCAGCAGTTACACCACAGGCTCTGGGGCCAACGTCCTGACTTTC	CASSYTTGSGANVLTF